This T cell receptor (beta chain) was recorded in a study of blood T cell repertoires in COVID-19. Germline CDR1 SGHRS, CDR2 YFSETQ. Trimming removed 0 bases at V and 4 bases at J, with 13 bases between. The CDR3 is 15 residues long. Produced via immunoSEQ multiplex PCR; TCRdb's table is partial and in-frame only. Among about 65,000 clones listed, roughly 77% were seen once. The sequence was collected from a man older than 75 with acute or convalescent COVID-19. The material sequenced was peripheral blood. The chain employs TRBV5-1 and TRBJ2-5; the D gene is possibly TRBD2 (5 bases). The CDR3 sequence: CASSLEVTTIETQYF. For the CDR3, the DNA is TGCGCCAGCAGCTTGGAGGTGACTACCATAGAGACCCAGTACTTC.